This is a list of T cell receptor beta chains from one sample in a study of Tregs in tolerant kidney transplant recipients. Sequencing used immunoSEQ multiplex PCR; TCRdb keeps in-frame clones, though not all of them. This sample yields about 66,000 clones, of which 80% to 95% are seen a single time; approximately 10% belongs to the top ten. Sequencing was performed on CD8+ T cells from blood, taken before the transplant. These receptors were taken from a human donor who received a combined kidney and bone marrow transplant. The CDR3 runs from the conserved cysteine through the conserved F or W. D genes are given only for firm matches. The size field is filled for only some rows; it gives once, few, many or a size class.

NA TRBJ2-7 TRBV6-5 NA CASTSDYLLGDEQYF TGTGCCAGCACCTCCGATTACCTCTTGGGAGACGAGCAGTACTTC
TRBD1 TRBJ2-3 TRBV7-9 NA CASWDRSMDTQYF TGTGCCAGCTGGGACAGAAGTATGGATACGCAGTATTTT
TRBD1 TRBJ2-3 TRBV19 once CASTIGQGEADTQYF TGTGCCAGTACTATCGGACAGGGCGAGGCAGATACGCAGTATTTT
NA TRBJ2-2 TRBV4-1 NA CASSLDNWARTGELFF TGCGCCAGCAGCCTCGACAATTGGGCGCGAACCGGGGAGCTGTTTTTT
NA TRBJ2-7 TRBV4-1 NA CASSHPRAYEQYF TGCGCCAGCAGCCATCCTCGAGCCTACGAGCAGTACTTC
NA TRBJ2-7 TRBV5-4 NA CASSLDGSYEQYF TGTGCCAGCAGCTTGGACGGCTCCTACGAGCAGTACTTC
TRBD2 TRBJ2-7 TRBV5-1 NA CASSLAGGGAYEQYF TGCGCCAGCAGCTTGGCCGGCGGGGGGGCCTACGAGCAGTACTTC
TRBD1 TRBJ1-4 TRBV18 NA CASSLGTGINEKLFF TGTGCCAGCTCACTCGGGACAGGAATTAATGAAAAACTGTTTTTT
NA TRBJ1-1 TRBV6-6 NA CASSYSGGTEAFF TGTGCCAGCAGTTACTCGGGGGGCACTGAAGCTTTCTTT
TRBD2 TRBJ2-5 TRBV27 once CASSYTHGLAGTFQYF TGTGCCAGCAGTTACACCCATGGACTAGCGGGAACATTTCAGTACTTC
NA TRBJ1-1 TRBV9 NA CASSVDEGTEAFF TGTGCCAGCAGCGTAGATGAGGGAACTGAAGCTTTCTTT
NA TRBJ1-5 TRBV7-8 NA CASSFSPGRAYQPQHF TGTGCCAGCAGCTTTAGTCCGGGCAGGGCATATCAGCCCCAGCATTTT
TRBD2 TRBJ2-2 TRBV14 NA CAISHGTSGRVYTGELFF TGTGCCATTTCACACGGGACTAGCGGGAGGGTGTACACCGGGGAGCTGTTTTTT
NA TRBJ1-3 TRBV19 few CASSSSAPGLGNTIYF TGTGCCAGTAGTTCATCCGCCCCGGGACTCGGAAACACCATATATTTT
TRBD2 TRBJ2-3 TRBV30 NA CAWSPIAGEDTQYF TGTGCCTGGAGCCCCATAGCGGGAGAAGATACGCAGTATTTT